These 4 T cell receptor beta chains were all obtained from the same sample, sequenced in a study of T-cell memory formation after mild COVID-19. TCRdb fed the 5' RACE reads into MiXCR, producing one record per CDR3 protein. The repertoire has around 390,000 distinct CDR3 sequences, more than 15% of them found once; the top ten carry approximately 21%. Sequences were obtained from PBMCs or a T cell subset sorted from them (not recorded which). The receptors originated from a man younger than 35 who had mild COVID-19 (a few samples of this study predate the infection). Cell type and time point are not known.

This rearrangement joins TRBV7-8 to TRBJ2-5, with D unclear. Germline V gene sequence: CDR1 SGHVS, CDR2 FQNEAQ. CDR3 length: 14 amino acids. V shed 0 bases and J shed 1 base, with 6 bases lying between them. CDR3 DNA: TGTGCCAGCAGCTTAGCTCCTAGCCAAGAGACCCAGTACTTC. Protein sequence: CASSLAPSQETQYF.

The chain employs TRBV5-1 and TRBJ2-3, with D unclear. The CDR3 length is 17 residues. Germline V gene data show CDR1 as SGHRS and CDR2 as YFSETQ. V was pared by 0 bases and J by 0 bases, with 14 bases between. In nucleotides, the CDR3 is TGCGCCAGCAGCTTGGGCAGAAACTTCTTTAGCACAGATACGCAGTATTTT. It specifies CASSLGRNFFSTDTQYF. Full variable domain (rest looked up from reference TRBV5-1 and TRBJ2-3): KAGVTQTPRYLIKTRGQQVTLSCSPISGHRSVSWYQQTPGQGLQFLFEYFSETQRNKGNFPGRFSGRQFSNSRSEMNVSTLELGDSALYLCASSLGRNFFSTDTQYFGPGTRLTVL.

The chain recombines TRBV6-5 with TRBJ1-1, with 7 positions matching TRBD1. V lost 0 bases, J lost 7 bases, and 5 bases stayed unmatched. In germline, CDR1 is MNHEY, CDR2 SVGAGI. This CDR3 is 14 amino acids long. CDR3 nucleotides: TGTGCCAGCAGTTACTCAGGGCCAGGGGGTGAAGCTTTCTTT. Translating gives CASSYSGPGGEAFF.

There are many counts of this clonotype. The V gene is TRBV12-3 or TRBV12-4, the J gene TRBJ2-6, with no clear D. Trimming took off 0 bases at V and 3 bases at J, with 21 bases between the two ends. The CDR3 has 20 residues. The CDR3 coding sequence is TGTGCCAGCAGTTTAGCGCCCGATCCCTTGGATTTGGGTGGGGCCAACGTCCTGACTTTC. This codes for CASSLAPDPLDLGGANVLTF.